The 31 T cell receptor beta chains in this list originate from one sample, sequenced in a study of blood T cell repertoires in COVID-19. Produced via immunoSEQ multiplex PCR; TCRdb's table is partial and in-frame only. Of 140,000 to 150,000 clones listed, 86% are singletons. Sequenced sample: PBMCs or T cells enriched from blood (not recorded which). The receptors originated from a middle-aged man who had recovered from COVID-19.

V usage is TRBV4-2 and J usage is TRBJ1-2, with 7 bases that match TRBD1. V lost 4 bases, J lost 6 bases, and 11 bases stayed unmatched. The CDR3 loop spans 15 amino acids. Germline CDR1 is LGHNA and CDR2 is YNFKEQ. In nucleotides, the CDR3 is TGTGCCAGCAGCCCCCGTGGACAGGCGCACGATGGCTACACCTTC. Its protein is CASSPRGQAHDGYTF.

This chain joins TRBV7-2 and TRBJ1-4, with no clear D. Trimming left V 5 bases short and J 5 bases short, with 18 bases between. The CDR3 sequence is 16 residues long. Looked up from germline, CDR1 is SGHTA and CDR2 is FQGNSA. This chain's CDR3 is CASSLVRTGRNEKLFF. CDR3 in DNA: TGTGCCAGCAGCCTCGTTCGGACGGGAAGAAATGAAAAACTGTTTTTT. Using reference TRBV7-2 and TRBJ1-4 for the parts outside the CDR3, the full variable domain is GAGVSQSPSNKVTEKGKDVELRCDPISGHTALYWYRQSLGQGLEFLIYFQGNSAPDKSGLPSDRFSAERTGGSVSTLTIQRTQQEDSAVYLCASSLVRTGRNEKLFFGSGTQLSVL.

CDR3 protein: CASSPNREGLDGYTF. The CDR3 DNA sequence: TGTGCCAGCTCACCAAACCGGGAGGGGCTAGATGGCTACACCTTC. The chain employs TRBV18 and TRBJ1-2; tentatively, D is TRBD1 (5 bases). CDR1 and CDR2 (germline): KGHSH, LQKENI. V was trimmed by 2 bases and J by 6 bases, leaving 16 bases between them. CDR3 size: 15 residues.

The chain joins TRBV6-5 to TRBJ2-6, with D maybe TRBD1 (5 bases). There are 15 residues in the CDR3. Germline lookup yields CDR1 MNHEY and CDR2 SVGAGI. Deletions cut 8 bases from V and 1 base from J, with 12 bases between. This chain's CDR3 is CASLSPGSGANVLTF. In nucleotides, the CDR3 is TGTGCCAGCCTATCTCCAGGGTCTGGGGCCAACGTCCTGACTTTC.

This chain uses TRBV5-1 with TRBJ2-7, with D perhaps matching TRBD2 (6 bases). V was cut by 0 bases and J by 5 bases, with 18 bases left in between. This CDR3 region has 16 residues. Germline V lookup: CDR1 SGHRS, CDR2 YFSETQ. The CDR3 loop is CASSLGGTSTGDEQYF. The DNA of the CDR3 is TGCGCCAGCAGCTTGGGGGGGACTTCAACAGGCGACGAGCAGTACTTC.

V is TRBV12-3 or TRBV12-4 and J is TRBJ2-5; D not certain. This CDR3 is 13 amino acids long. With 1 base removed from V and 2 bases from J, the gap between germline ends came to 5 bases. The CDR3 nucleotides are TGTGCCAGCAGTTTAGGGCAGCAAGAGACCCAGTACTTC. Amino acid sequence: CASSLGQQETQYF.

This clone was seen a few times. This chain links TRBV7-3 with TRBJ1-2, with TRBD1 as a possible D gene (5 bases). V was clipped by 5 bases and J by 7 bases, with 14 bases between them. CDR1 and CDR2 from the germline V gene are SGHTA and FQGTGA. This CDR3 is 13 amino acids long. CDR3: CASSPGHLSGYTF. CDR3 sequence (DNA): TGTGCCAGCAGCCCCGGACACCTGTCTGGCTACACCTTC.

This sequence joins TRBV7-2 and TRBJ2-5, with TRBD2 matching 8 bases. With V trimmed by 5 bases and J by 3 bases, 2 bases remained unmatched. CDR1 SGHTA and CDR2 FQGNSA come from the germline V gene. This CDR3 is 13 amino acids long. CDR3 bases: TGTGCCAGCAGCCGTAGCGGGGAAGAGACCCAGTACTTC. Residues: CASSRSGEETQYF. Together with reference TRBV7-2 and TRBJ2-5, the CDR3 gives the full variable domain: GAGVSQSPSNKVTEKGKDVELRCDPISGHTALYWYRQSLGQGLEFLIYFQGNSAPDKSGLPSDRFSAERTGGSVSTLTIQRTQQEDSAVYLCASSRSGEETQYFGPGTRLLVL.

DNA of the CDR3: TGTGCCAGCAGTTTCAGCGAGAGCTCCTACGAGCAGTACTTC. Protein: CASSFSESSYEQYF. The genes are TRBV2 and TRBJ2-7; D remains unclear. Trimming shortened V by 5 bases and J by 0 bases, and 11 bases separated the two germline ends. The CDR3 is made up of 14 amino acids. Germline V gene data show CDR1 as SNHLY and CDR2 as FYNNEI.

The rearrangement uses TRBV27 and TRBJ2-7, with TRBD1 identical over 12 bases. The ends lost 4 bases at V and 6 bases at J; junction bases unmatched: 13. The CDR3 consists of 17 residues. Looked up from germline, CDR1 is MNHEY and CDR2 is SMNVEV (reference sequence). The CDR3 loop is CASSSLPKGDRGREQYF. The CDR3 region has the DNA TGTGCCAGCAGTTCTCTACCCAAGGGGGACAGGGGGCGCGAGCAGTACTTC.

The chain carries TRBV5-1 and TRBJ2-7; D is perhaps TRBD2 (6 bases). V was trimmed by 0 bases and J by 6 bases, leaving 16 bases between them. CDR3 size: 15 residues. Germline CDR1 reads SGHRS; CDR2 reads YFSETQ. CDR3 sequence: CASSLGYTGEGEQYF. The CDR3 bases are TGCGCCAGCAGCTTGGGTTATACGGGAGAGGGCGAGCAGTACTTC.

The chain recombines TRBV5-4 with TRBJ1-2; no firm D call. V dropped 0 bases and J dropped 4 bases, with 7 bases sitting between them. This CDR3 region has 13 residues. Germline-derived CDR1 and CDR2 are SGHNT and YYREEE (reference sequence). CDR3 region: CASSLEAGYGYTF. The CDR3 DNA follows: TGTGCCAGCAGCTTGGAGGCGGGCTATGGCTACACCTTC.

The rearrangement links TRBV7-9 to TRBJ1-2; D is perhaps TRBD1 (5 bases). Trimming left V 5 bases short and J 5 bases short, with 18 bases between. This CDR3 is 15 amino acids long. Germline lookup yields CDR1 SEHNR and CDR2 FQNEAQ (reference sequence). The CDR3 region has the DNA TGTGCCAGCAGCACCATTTCAGGGAAGTTATATGGCTACACCTTC. This translates into CASSTISGKLYGYTF.

The chain uses TRBV5-1 and TRBJ1-3; D gene ambiguous. This CDR3 is built from 15 residues. V was cut by 0 bases and J by 0 bases, with 7 bases left in between. CDR1 and CDR2 (germline): SGHRS, YFSETQ. The CDR3 DNA is TGCGCCAGCAGCTTGGACAAATTCTCTGGAAACACCATATATTTT. It encodes CASSLDKFSGNTIYF.

Only one count was recorded for this clone. The chain uses TRBV18 and TRBJ2-7; 7 bases map to TRBD2. This CDR3 is built from 14 residues. In germline, CDR1 is KGHSH, CDR2 LQKENI. The V and J ends lost 6 bases and 3 bases, in that order; junction bases with no gene match: 8. CDR3 DNA sequence: TGTGCCAGCTCGCCCCTAGCGGAGCACTACGAGCAGTACTTC. Encoded protein: CASSPLAEHYEQYF. The full variable domain, with the rest looked up from reference TRBV18 and TRBJ2-7, is NAGVMQNPRHLVRRRGQEARLRCSPMKGHSHVYWYRQLPEEGLKFMVYLQKENIIDESGMPKERFSAEFPKEGPSILRIQQVVRGDSAAYFCASSPLAEHYEQYFGPGTRLTVT.

Only one count was recorded for this clone. The gene calls are TRBV24-1 and TRBJ2-2; 11 positions match TRBD2. The CDR3 is 17 amino acids. The germline V gene encodes CDR1 KGHDR and CDR2 SFDVKD. With 3 bases clipped from V and 3 bases from J, the junction kept 5 bases outside the gene matches. DNA for the CDR3: TGTGCCACCAGTGATGGGACTAGCGGACTTTACACCGGGGAGCTGTTTTTT. It translates to CATSDGTSGLYTGELFF.

The gene calls are TRBV18 and TRBJ1-1; TRBD1 aligns across 8 bases. CDR1 KGHSH and CDR2 LQKENI come from the germline V gene. V shed 3 bases and J 1 base; nucleotides not matched to a gene: 7. The CDR3 sequence is 16 residues long. The CDR3 is CASSPQTGAPNTEAFF. The CDR3 region has the DNA TGTGCCAGCTCACCTCAGACAGGGGCGCCGAACACTGAAGCTTTCTTT.

The genes are TRBV3-1 (or the pseudogene TRBV3-2) and TRBJ1-2; 7 bases are a match to TRBD1. The CDR3 contains 15 residues. CDR1 is LGHDT, CDR2 YNNKEL, per germline (reference sequence). The V segment lost 4 bases and the J segment 5 bases; nucleotides outside the gene matches: 10. In DNA, the CDR3 is TGTGCCAGCAGCCCCATGGGACAGCTTAGTTATGGCTACACCTTC. It yields the protein CASSPMGQLSYGYTF.

The genes are TRBV27 and TRBJ2-5, with D possibly TRBD2 on 6 matching bases. V was cut by 8 bases and J by 4 bases, with 11 bases left in between. The CDR3 is 12 amino acids. Germline V gene sequence: CDR1 MNHEY, CDR2 SMNVEV (reference sequence). The CDR3 DNA follows: TGTGCCAGCGGGGGGTTCGGAGAGACCCAGTACTTC. Its protein is CASGGFGETQYF.

The V call is TRBV7-2, the J call TRBJ2-7; D uncertain. The CDR3 is made up of 13 amino acids. The V gene's germline CDR1 is SGHTA and CDR2 FQGNSA. V was cut by 3 bases and J by 2 bases, with 8 bases left in between. This CDR3 is CASSLGSTYEQYF. DNA for the CDR3: TGTGCCAGCAGCTTGGGCAGCACCTACGAGCAGTACTTC.

This chain uses TRBV27 with TRBJ1-2; D perhaps matches TRBD1 (6 bases). Trimming cost V 5 bases and J 7 bases, with 23 bases left between them. Germline lookup yields CDR1 MNHEY and CDR2 SMNVEV (reference sequence). The length of the CDR3 is 16 residues. CDR3 protein: CASSTTPGQPTGGYTF. CDR3 nucleotide sequence: TGTGCCAGCAGTACTACTCCGGGACAACCCACGGGTGGCTACACCTTC.

J is TRBJ1-2 and V is TRBV7-9; D is perhaps TRBD1 (6 bases). CDR1 is SEHNR and CDR2 is FQNEAQ in the germline V gene (reference sequence). CDR3 size: 13 residues. V lost 1 base and J lost 4, with 7 bases in between. DNA of the CDR3: TGTGCCAGCAGCTTAGAACAGGGCTATGGCTACACCTTC. This sequence encodes CASSLEQGYGYTF.

J is TRBJ1-3 and V is TRBV4-3; D is ambiguous. Germline loops: CDR1 LGHNA, CDR2 YSLEER. The CDR3 has 14 residues. Trimming stripped 1 base from V and 4 bases from J, with 8 bases between. The CDR3 sequence: CASSQGVQGNTIYF. The CDR3 DNA follows: TGCGCCAGCAGCCAAGGAGTACAGGGAAACACCATATATTTT.

The chain joins TRBV6-4 to TRBJ2-1, with D perhaps matching TRBD2 (6 bases). The CDR3 has 14 residues. V dropped 2 bases and J dropped 7 bases, with 12 bases sitting between them. CDR1 is MRHNA, CDR2 SNTAGT, per germline. The CDR3 loop reads CASSDRTGGNEQFF. The CDR3 bases are TGTGCCAGCAGTGACCGAACTGGGGGGAATGAGCAGTTCTTC.

The V call is TRBV7-2, the J call TRBJ2-2; 11 bases map to TRBD1. The germline V gene has CDR1 SGHTA and CDR2 FQGNSA. This CDR3 is 16 amino acids long. Germline trimming cut 5 bases from V and 7 bases from J; bases unmatched to any gene: 9. The CDR3 spells CASSRLGQGVSGELFF. Written as DNA, the CDR3 is TGTGCCAGCAGCCGGTTGGGACAGGGGGTGAGCGGGGAGCTGTTTTTT.

CDR3 sequence reads: CASSGGDRANIQYF. CDR3 sequence (DNA): TGTGCCAGCAGTGGGGGGGACAGGGCAAACATTCAGTACTTC. V and J are TRBV28 and TRBJ2-4; 9 nucleotides line up with TRBD1. Trimming cost V 5 bases and J 6 bases; bases outside gene matches: 5. Germline loops: CDR1 MDHEN, CDR2 SYDVKM. There are 14 residues in the CDR3.

The chain joins TRBV3-1 (or the pseudogene TRBV3-2) to TRBJ1-2; 10 nucleotides align to TRBD1. V shed 8 bases, J shed 6 bases, and the junction held 9 bases outside the gene matches. CDR1 and CDR2 from the germline V gene are LGHDT and YNNKEL (reference sequence). CDR3 length: 14 residues. In DNA form, the CDR3 reads TGTGCCAGCCGCCTCCAGACAGGGGGCCATGGCTACACCTTC. Residues: CASRLQTGGHGYTF.

The chain employs TRBV20-1 and TRBJ2-5; D gene uncertain. V shed 3 bases and J shed 5 bases, with 10 bases lying between them. The germline CDR1 and CDR2 sequences are DFQATT and SNEGSKA (reference sequence). There are 12 residues in the CDR3. The CDR3 DNA follows: TGCAGTGCTAGTGAACTAAGGGAGACCCAGTACTTC. This translates into CSASELRETQYF.

The rearrangement links TRBV28 to TRBJ2-7; perhaps TRBD1 as D (5 bases). V was shortened by 6 bases and J by 6 bases, with 12 bases between the two germline ends. The CDR3 totals 12 residues. The germline V gene encodes CDR1 MDHEN and CDR2 SYDVKM. The CDR3 is CASRDQGREQYF. DNA of the CDR3: TGTGCCAGCAGGGATCAGGGTCGCGAGCAGTACTTC.

V is TRBV7-8 and J is TRBJ2-4; possibly TRBD2 for D (5 bases). The CDR3 totals 13 residues. Germline values: CDR1 SGHVS, CDR2 FQNEAQ. V lost 5 bases and J lost 9, with 14 bases in between. The DNA for the CDR3 is TGTGCCAGCAGCGTACGCGGGCGGTTCATTCAGTACTTC. This codes for CASSVRGRFIQYF.

This chain links TRBV11-2 with TRBJ1-1; D unclear. CDR3 length equals 14 residues. V was pared by 1 base and J by 8 bases, with 14 bases between. The germline V gene encodes CDR1 SGHAT and CDR2 FQNNGV. CDR3 bases: TGTGCCAGCAGCTTAGTCGGGAAGCGGGTCGAAGCTTTCTTT. It codes for CASSLVGKRVEAFF.